Sequencing of this T cell receptor beta chain was carried out in a study of CD8 T cells in ankylosing spondylitis (dated by TCRdb to about 2017). In terms of the full investigation: T cell receptor beta repertoires were profiled in healthy donors and ankylosing spondylitis patients so that disease-linked TCR variants could be found. The whole study cohort included 95 to 130 healthy donors and around 25 ankylosing spondylitis patients. Peripheral blood was sampled, and synovial fluid was additionally collected from ankylosing spondylitis patients.

This clonotype occurred a few times. What antigen it recognizes has not been identified. Base quality data are lacking; no much larger clone is found one base away. Sequencing was carried out with an Illumina HiSeq 2500. Quantitative 5'-RACE with molecular barcodes was used to prepare TCR beta libraries. The paper's processing steps were these. Disease-linked TCR variants were identified with a new computational method built on a probabilistic model of VDJ rearrangement. TCRdb ran its own pipeline on the public reads, namely fastp trimming at Q25 and MiXCR clone calling, and kept in-frame beta chains. Rows merge per CDR3 protein into single entries with the most common DNA and genes. For this entry, the V and J calls and clone size follow TCRdb and not the study's own pipeline. The sample table holds about 240,000 distinct CDR3 sequences, of which around 25% were seen once. Approximately 0.61% of the sample is held by the ten biggest clonotypes.

Study-wide findings and limitations: In peripheral blood, the disease-linked clones were found at relatively low frequencies and had a CD8+ phenotype. Some motif variants had previously been reported in the synovial fluid and blood of reactive arthritis patients, which suggests shared mechanisms of disease initiation. Blood from ankylosing spondylitis patients appeared to be characterized by a TCR beta motif made up of several highly homologous amino acid variants. The disease-linked clones were reported to be significantly enriched in matched synovial fluid samples from ankylosing spondylitis patients.

The sample consisted of blood, either unsorted or a sorted T cell fraction (not recorded which). The clonotype originates from a male donor with ankylosing spondylitis or in good health (not recorded which).

CDR3 reads: CSAPATGGIRYEQYF. The DNA sequence is as follows: TGCAGTGCTCCAGCCACGGGGGGGATCCGCTACGAGCAGTACTTC. Rearrangement joined TRBV20-1 to TRBJ2-7; a stretch of 8 junction bases matches TRBD2. The CDR3 spans 15 residues, from the cysteine through the phenylalanine. Of all the DNA, just the CDR3 is kept, 45 bases in frame from base 1. Here V drops 5 bases and J drops 3 bases, and the junction holds 12 bases not matched to any gene. According to the germline V gene (reference sequence), CDR1 reads DFQATT and CDR2 reads SNEGSKA.